One sample yielded the 25 T cell receptor beta chains listed below, sequenced in a study of T-cell reconstitution after alpha-beta-depleted transplantation in children. A TCRbeta library incorporating unique molecular identifiers was prepared. TCRdb processed the PCR reads anew with MiXCR; each CDR3 protein has one entry. The data hold 100,000 or so distinct CDR3 sequences, with 7.5% to 9% observed a single time. The sample in question was PBMCs, obtained before TCRalphabeta/CD19-depleted stem cell transplant. These TCRs come from a boy younger than 10 with acute lymphoblastic leukemia, due to receive a stem cell transplant.

This clonotype was recorded at least ten times. The rearrangement joins TRBV7-2 to TRBJ2-2; D possibly matches TRBD1 or TRBD2 (5 bases each). Trimming left V 0 bases short and J 7 bases short, with 15 bases between. CDR3 length equals 16 residues. Germline V gene data show CDR1 as SGHTA and CDR2 as FQGNSA. DNA of the CDR3: TGTGCCAGCAGCTTAGCCTTTGGGACCACCCACGGGGAGCTGTTTTTT. Protein sequence: CASSLAFGTTHGELFF.

The sample holds a few counts of this clonotype. The chain combines TRBV5-1 with TRBJ2-7; 12 bases fit TRBD2. The CDR3 loop spans 14 amino acids. The V segment lost 8 bases and the J segment 2 bases; nucleotides outside the gene matches: 5. Germline loops: CDR1 SGHRS, CDR2 YFSETQ. CDR3 amino acids: CASSTSGGPYEQYF. CDR3 nucleotide sequence: TGCGCCAGTTCGACTAGCGGGGGTCCCTACGAGCAGTACTTC.

The chain joins TRBV6-2 or TRBV6-3 to TRBJ1-1; the match to TRBD1 covers 8 bases. The CDR3 length is 17 residues. CDR1 is MNHEY and CDR2 is SVGEGT in the germline V gene. Germline trimming cut 2 bases from V and 0 bases from J; bases unmatched to any gene: 8. Here the CDR3 reads CASSYNPQGVMNTEAFF. The CDR3, as DNA: TGTGCCAGCAGTTACAATCCACAGGGGGTCATGAACACTGAAGCTTTCTTT.

This clonotype was recorded a few times. The chain combines TRBV19 with TRBJ1-2; D is ambiguous. The CDR3 sequence is 11 residues long. CDR1 and CDR2 (germline): LNHDA, SQIVND (reference sequence). V lost 6 bases to trimming and J lost 1 base, with 3 bases between them. CDR3 protein: CASRSNYGYTF. The CDR3, as DNA: TGTGCCAGTAGAAGTAACTATGGCTACACCTTC.

The CDR3 DNA sequence: TGTGCCAGCAGTTATTCAGGGACATCAGATCAGCCCCAGCATTTT. It yields the protein CASSYSGTSDQPQHF. This chain joins TRBV6-5 and TRBJ1-5; D might be TRBD1 (6 bases). The CDR3 sequence is 15 residues long. CDR1 is MNHEY, CDR2 SVGAGI, per germline. V gave up 3 bases and J gave up 5 bases, with 14 bases separating them.

The sample holds many counts of this clonotype. The chain is built from TRBV7-9 and TRBJ2-1; 9 bases match TRBD1. The CDR3 length is 17 residues. The trim removed 3 bases at V and 4 bases at J, leaving 10 bases unmatched. Per the germline V gene, CDR1 is SEHNR and CDR2 is FQNEAQ (reference sequence). For the CDR3, the DNA is TGTGCCAGCAGCTTGCCAACCCCGGGACAGGGTTACAATGAGCAGTTCTTC. Protein sequence: CASSLPTPGQGYNEQFF. Complete variable domain (other parts from reference TRBV7-9 and TRBJ2-1): DTGVSQNPRHKITKRGQNVTFRCDPISEHNRLYWYRQTLGQGPEFLTYFQNEAQLEKSRLLSDRFSAERPKGSFSTLEIQRTEQGDSAMYLCASSLPTPGQGYNEQFFGPGTRLTVL.

This clonotype has at least ten counts. The chain employs TRBV20-1 and TRBJ1-2; 9 nucleotides match TRBD1. This CDR3 has 14 amino acids. Germline values: CDR1 DFQATT, CDR2 SNEGSKA (reference sequence). Germline trimming cut 6 bases from V and 8 bases from J; bases unmatched to any gene: 13. CDR3: CSADTYRGRRGYTF. The CDR3 nucleotides read TGCAGTGCCGATACATACAGGGGGCGGAGGGGCTACACCTTC.

In DNA form, the CDR3 reads TGCGCCAGCAGCTTCCAGACAGGTATCGGTGAAAAACTGTTTTTT. It encodes CASSFQTGIGEKLFF. This sequence joins TRBV5-1 and TRBJ1-4; a weak D match, TRBD1 (6 bases). The V end was cut by 2 bases, the J end by 7 bases, with 15 bases between. CDR1 and CDR2 from the germline V gene are SGHRS and YFSETQ. The CDR3 is made up of 15 amino acids.

The J gene is TRBJ1-4, the V gene TRBV27, with no clear D. CDR1 MNHEY and CDR2 SMNVEV come from the germline V gene (reference sequence). The CDR3 has 17 amino acids. V lost 2 bases and J lost 6, with 19 bases in between. CDR3 coding DNA: TGTGCCAGCAGTTTAGGCCCTTCCACCCCTGGCTATGAAAAACTGTTTTTT. As protein: CASSLGPSTPGYEKLFF.

The chain recombines TRBV5-6 with TRBJ2-3; 7 bases align to TRBD2. The CDR3 spans 14 residues. Losses at the gene ends were 4 bases for V and 4 bases for J; bases not matched to a gene: 6. Germline V gives CDR1 SGHDT, CDR2 YYEEEE. This CDR3 reads CASSPRGGADTQYF. CDR3 bases: TGTGCCAGCAGCCCGAGGGGAGGGGCAGATACGCAGTATTTT. Filled out from reference TRBV5-6 and TRBJ2-3, the complete variable domain reads DAGVTQSPTHLIKTRGQQVTLRCSPKSGHDTVSWYQQALGQGPQFIFQYYEEEERQRGNFPDRFSGHQFPNYSSELNVNALLLGDSALYLCASSPRGGADTQYFGPGTRLTVL.

In its sample, this clonotype was seen many times. The chain joins TRBV5-6 to TRBJ2-2; D gene ambiguous. Trimming pared 5 bases from V and 4 bases from J, leaving 12 bases between. Germline V gene sequence: CDR1 SGHDT, CDR2 YYEEEE. This CDR3 region has 14 residues. Here the CDR3 reads CASRGYSGTGELFF. CDR3 in DNA: TGTGCCAGCAGGGGATACTCGGGCACCGGGGAGCTGTTTTTT.

This clonotype was seen ten or more times. The chain employs TRBV11-1 and TRBJ2-3; 12 bases align to TRBD2. The CDR3 is 15 residues long. The germline CDR1 and CDR2 sequences are SGHAT and FQDESV (reference sequence). V dropped 5 bases and J dropped 2; count of bases not matched to a gene: 2. The CDR3 protein is CASSPSGGATDTQYF. The CDR3, as DNA: TGTGCCAGCAGCCCTAGCGGGGGGGCCACAGATACGCAGTATTTT.

This clonotype was picked up a small number of times. J is TRBJ2-5 and V is TRBV6-2 or TRBV6-3, with TRBD2 matching 11 bases. With 6 bases clipped from V and 2 bases from J, the junction kept 5 bases outside the gene matches. Germline CDR1 MNHEY, CDR2 SVGEGT. The CDR3 has 15 amino acids. CDR3 sequence: CASSPGLADQETQYF. Here the CDR3 DNA reads TGTGCCAGCAGCCCGGGACTAGCGGATCAAGAGACCCAGTACTTC.

For this clonotype: A junction end diverges from the germline sequence, so it may reflect a read error. The chain employs TRBV20-1 and TRBJ2-3; the match to TRBD2 covers 9 bases. The CDR3 loop spans 16 amino acids. Germline V gene sequence: CDR1 DFQATT, CDR2 SNEGSKA (reference sequence). This CDR3 is CCARGKSGGSTDTQYF. CDR3 DNA sequence: TGCTGTGCTAGAGGAAAGAGCGGGGGGAGCACAGATACGCAGTATTTT.

V is TRBV7-3 and J is TRBJ2-3; 8 bases are a match to TRBD2. V lost 4 bases to trimming and J lost 2 bases; unmatched junction nucleotides: 5. Germline values: CDR1 SGHTA, CDR2 FQGTGA. This CDR3 contains 15 residues. For the CDR3, the DNA is TGTGCCAGCAGCTCCGTAGCGGGGCTCACAGATACGCAGTATTTT. This encodes CASSSVAGLTDTQYF.

The table lists this clonotype with many counts. The chain links TRBV10-3 to TRBJ2-3; 13 bases are shared with TRBD2. The length of the CDR3 is 16 residues. Germline V gene lookup returns CDR1 ENHRY and CDR2 SYGVKD. V lost 10 bases, J lost 3 bases, and 10 bases stayed unmatched. CDR3 sequence: CATKPSTSGGTDTQYF. In DNA, the CDR3 is TGTGCCACGAAACCTTCGACTAGCGGGGGGACAGATACGCAGTATTTT.

This clonotype has just a few counts. V usage is TRBV27 and J usage is TRBJ2-7, with 11 bases fitting TRBD2. V was clipped by 5 bases and J by 3 bases; unmatched bases: 6. There are 15 residues in the CDR3. CDR1 and CDR2 (germline): MNHEY, SMNVEV (reference sequence). CDR3 region: CASSPLAGGHYEQYF. CDR3 in DNA: TGTGCCAGCAGTCCTCTAGCGGGGGGACACTACGAGCAGTACTTC.

At least ten counts were recorded for this clonotype. The chain combines TRBV5-6 with TRBJ1-2; TRBD1 matches at 8 bases. Germline loops: CDR1 SGHDT, CDR2 YYEEEE. The V gene end was trimmed by 2 bases and the J gene end by 8 bases; junction bases not matched to a gene: 8. The CDR3 spans 14 residues. Here the CDR3 DNA reads TGTGCCAGCAGCTTTTGGGACAGGAATTCGGGCTACACCTTC. Residues: CASSFWDRNSGYTF.

A word on this clonotype: It may be a read error: a sequence one base away is much more abundant. V gene TRBV15 combines with J gene TRBJ2-2; 11 bases map to TRBD2. The germline V gene encodes CDR1 LNHNV and CDR2 YYDKDF (reference sequence). The CDR3 length is 16 residues. In nucleotides, the CDR3 is TGTCCCACCCAAGGGACTAGCGGTGCCCTGGGCGGGGAGCTGTTTTTT. This translates into CPTQGTSGALGGELFF.

This clonotype has a single count. The gene calls are TRBV19 and TRBJ2-3, with D perhaps TRBD2 (6 bases). CDR3 length: 17 residues. Trimming took 6 bases from V and 5 from J, leaving 24 bases between them. Germline V gene data show CDR1 as LNHDA and CDR2 as SQIVND (reference sequence). The CDR3 sequence: CASSRPPGWGSGDTQYF. The CDR3, as DNA: TGTGCCAGTAGCCGCCCTCCAGGGTGGGGTAGCGGAGATACGCAGTATTTT.

This clonotype has a count of ten or more. The rearrangement links TRBV5-1 to TRBJ2-4, with TRBD1 matching 12 bases. J gave up 6 bases and V 2 bases, and 9 bases lay outside the gene matches. The CDR3 length is 17 residues. The germline gives CDR1 SGHRS, CDR2 YFSETQ. The CDR3 coding sequence is TGCGCCAGCAGCTTAAGGGGACAGGGGGCGACGGGAAACATTCAGTACTTC. The encoded protein is CASSLRGQGATGNIQYF.

V and J are TRBV9 and TRBJ1-2; TRBD1 is a possible D gene (5 bases). Germline values: CDR1 SGDLS, CDR2 YYNGEE. The CDR3 consists of 12 residues. V lost 0 bases, J lost 8 bases, and 8 bases lay in between. The CDR3 DNA reads as TGTGCCAGCAGCGTAGGGGGGGGAGGCTACACCTTC. Translated: CASSVGGGGYTF. Full variable domain (rest looked up from reference TRBV9 and TRBJ1-2): DSGVTQTPKHLITATGQRVTLRCSPRSGDLSVYWYQQSLDQGLQFLIQYYNGEERAKGNILERFSAQQFPDLHSELNLSSLELGDSALYFCASSVGGGGYTFGSGTRLTVV.

This clonotype came up a few times. One end of the junction varies from germline; a read error may be responsible. V is TRBV5-1 and J is TRBJ2-3, with 8 positions matching TRBD1. The CDR3 runs to 16 residues. Germline V lookup: CDR1 SGHRS, CDR2 YFSETQ. The CDR3 DNA follows: TGCGCCATCAGCTTTGTTGGGCAGGGGGCAACAGATACGCAGTATTTT. It is translated as CAISFVGQGATDTQYF.

The chain recombines TRBV20-1 with TRBJ2-1; 8 nucleotides agree with TRBD2. From germline, CDR1 is DFQATT and CDR2 SNEGSKA (reference sequence). V lost 3 bases to trimming and J lost 7 bases; unmatched junction nucleotides: 14. The CDR3 contains 16 residues. The CDR3 bases are TGCAGTGCTAGCACCGAGCGGGGGACCCTGAGGAATGAGCAGTTCTTC. This gives the protein CSASTERGTLRNEQFF.

V usage is TRBV20-1 and J usage is TRBJ1-6; D is undetermined. The CDR3 runs to 12 residues. The V end was cut by 1 base, the J end by 8 bases, with 6 bases between. From germline, CDR1 is DFQATT and CDR2 SNEGSKA (reference sequence). CDR3 sequence reads: CSARVVYSPLHF. As DNA, the CDR3 is TGCAGTGCTAGAGTTGTTTATTCACCCCTCCACTTT.